This TCR beta chain comes out of a study of metastatic and nonmetastatic thyroid tumors. For the study at large: Thyroid patients, malignant and benign, had repertoires compared across blood and tumor or nodule tissue. Whole-study results and caveats: When malignant thyroid tumors were compared with benign nodules, TCR beta diversity was reportedly significantly higher in the malignant tumors. This held in both blood and tumor samples.

This clone was detected ten times or more. Its target is not known. In germline, CDR1 is SGHRS, CDR2 YFSETQ. The V end was cut by 3 bases, the J end by 0 bases, with 7 bases between. CDR3 length: 14 amino acids. Authors' processing steps: To classify distant metastasis in papillary thyroid cancer, a model was built from CDR3 differences across clinicopathological groups. MiXCR was used by TCRdb to re-call the PCR reads. The V and J calls here are based on TCRdb, not the publication. The data contain about 34,000 clones, more than 15% of them singletons. Every patient underwent thyroid surgery untreated.

Sequences were obtained from blood. The TCR was taken from a female donor with papillary thyroid cancer or a benign thyroid nodule (not recorded which). Some clones in this sample may be carry-over from other donors' samples. The rearrangement links TRBV5-1 to TRBJ1-3, with D maybe TRBD1 (5 bases). In nucleotides, the CDR3 is TGCGCCAGCAGCTCAGGGAACTCTGGAAACACCATATATTTT. It yields the protein CASSSGNSGNTIYF. The full variable domain, completed using reference TRBV5-1 and TRBJ1-3, is KAGVTQTPRYLIKTRGQQVTLSCSPISGHRSVSWYQQTPGQGLQFLFEYFSETQRNKGNFPGRFSGRQFSNSRSEMNVSTLELGDSALYLCASSSGNSGNTIYFGEGSWLTVV.